This record looks at one TCR beta chain sequence and its context. The entry originates in a study of Tregs in tolerant kidney transplant recipients. In the study overall: Mixed chimerism was transient after nonmyeloablative marrow transplants from related graft donors.

CDR3 size: 12 residues. V shed 4 bases and J shed 3 bases, with 6 bases lying between them. CDR1 and CDR2 from the germline V gene are MNHNS and SASEGT. Unstimulated regulatory T cells (CD4+CD25+CD127-), CD4+CD25- non-regulatory cells, CD4 and CD8 cells were FACS-sorted from thawed PBMCs. Measured with immunoSEQ multiplex PCR; TCRdb has only the in-frame clones, and not every one. The repertoire holds 55,000 to 70,000 clones, with approximately 83% as singletons. The receptor's source is a human donor who received a combined kidney and bone marrow transplant. The J gene is TRBJ1-2, the V gene TRBV6-1, with a possible D match to TRBD1 (5 bases). The sample here was Tregs from blood, taken before the transplant. The CDR3 nucleotides are TGTGCCAGCAGTGTCAGGGACTATGGCTACACCTTC. It is translated as CASSVRDYGYTF.